Listed here are 14 T cell receptor beta chains from one sample, sequenced in a study of blood T cell repertoires in COVID-19. The table came from immunoSEQ multiplex PCR; TCRdb's copy has only in-frame clones and leaves some out. In the table there are 220,000 or so clones, less than 90% of which are singletons. Source material: peripheral blood. Receptor source: a woman aged 55-69 years who had recovered from COVID-19.

The V and J genes are TRBV19 and TRBJ1-4; TRBD1 agrees at 10 bases. Per germline, CDR1 LNHDA and CDR2 SQIVND (reference sequence). V gave up 5 bases and J gave up 5 bases; unmatched junction bases: 5. The CDR3 runs to 15 residues. This chain's CDR3 is CASSSGQGLNEKLFF. In nucleotides, the CDR3 is TGTGCCAGTAGTTCGGGACAGGGGTTAAATGAAAAACTGTTTTTT.

V usage is TRBV4-1 and J usage is TRBJ1-5, with unresolved D. V lost 1 base and J 10 bases, leaving 20 bases between the germline ends. The CDR3 covers 16 residues. Germline V CDR1 and CDR2: MGHRA, YSYEKL. The CDR3 DNA reads as TGCGCCAGCAGCCAAGTAATTTTAGCTTTTAGTTTTCCCCAGCATTTT. It yields the protein CASSQVILAFSFPQHF.

The chain combines TRBV29-1 with TRBJ2-1; a weak D match, TRBD1 (6 bases). The CDR3 length is 13 residues. Trimming left V 4 bases short and J 0 bases short, with 7 bases between. Germline V gene data show CDR1 as SQVTM and CDR2 as ANQGSEA. CDR3 residues: CSVGGGSYNEQFF. The CDR3 DNA follows: TGCAGCGTTGGAGGGGGCTCCTACAATGAGCAGTTCTTC.

This chain connects TRBV6-5 to TRBJ2-3; D perhaps matches TRBD2 (7 bases). The V and J ends lost 0 bases and 3 bases respectively, with 13 bases between them. CDR1 is MNHEY and CDR2 is SVGAGI in the germline V gene. The CDR3 runs 16 residues. CDR3 nucleotides: TGTGCCAGCAGTTACTCGACGGGGGGCGCGACAGATACGCAGTATTTT. Protein sequence: CASSYSTGGATDTQYF.

The chain has TRBV21-1 and TRBJ2-2; no check of the table's D call, TRBD1, against the DNA was made. TRBV21-1 is shown as a pseudogene. The CDR3 runs to 17 residues. The CDR3 sequence: CASSPVPGHLNTGELFF. In nucleotides, the CDR3 is TGTGCCAGCAGCCCTGTCCCGGGACACCTGAACACCGGGGAGCTGTTTTTT.

The genes are TRBV7-9 and TRBJ1-2, with 7 bases matching TRBD1. Germline V gene sequence: CDR1 SEHNR, CDR2 FQNEAQ (reference sequence). CDR3 size: 11 residues. Germline trimming cut 8 bases from V and 7 bases from J; bases unmatched to any gene: 4. CDR3 loop: CASGQVGGYTF. The CDR3 region has the DNA TGTGCCAGCGGACAGGTCGGTGGCTACACCTTC.

CDR3: CASSDPSGPSYNEQFF. The CDR3 coding sequence is TGTGCCAGCAGTGATCCTAGCGGACCTTCCTACAATGAGCAGTTCTTC. This chain joins TRBV6-1 and TRBJ2-1; 7 bases match TRBD2. The CDR3 is made up of 16 amino acids. V shed 3 bases and J 1 base; nucleotides not matched to a gene: 6. Germline CDR1 is MNHNS and CDR2 is SASEGT.

V and J are TRBV5-1 and TRBJ2-2; D might be TRBD2 (6 bases). The germline V gene has CDR1 SGHRS and CDR2 YFSETQ. This CDR3 comprises 15 residues. V shed 4 bases and J shed 3 bases, with 13 bases lying between them. The CDR3 DNA reads as TGCGCCAGCAGCACCGGGGGTCGAGACACCGGGGAGCTGTTTTTT. Translating it yields CASSTGGRDTGELFF.

The chain has TRBV6-5 and TRBJ2-3; 8 bases match TRBD1. Germline CDR1 MNHEY, CDR2 SVGAGI. The CDR3 covers 14 residues. Germline trimming cut 8 bases from V and 3 bases from J; bases unmatched to any gene: 7. As DNA, the CDR3 is TGTGCCAGCGGGAGTCGGACAGGGACAGATACGCAGTATTTT. Residues: CASGSRTGTDTQYF.

CDR3 nucleotides: TGTGCCAGCAGCTTTGGACTAGCGGGGGGCACAGATACGCAGTATTTT. Amino acid sequence: CASSFGLAGGTDTQYF. The gene calls are TRBV5-4 and TRBJ2-3, with 13 bases aligning to TRBD2. The length of the CDR3 is 16 residues. Per germline, CDR1 SGHNT and CDR2 YYREEE (reference sequence). V trimming: 2 bases; J trimming: 1 base; junction bases outside the gene matches: 1.

A few counts support this clone. V usage is TRBV5-4 and J usage is TRBJ1-6; 8 bases align to TRBD1. Germline V gives CDR1 SGHNT, CDR2 YYREEE (reference sequence). V lost 0 bases and J lost 5; bases outside the gene matches: 4. The CDR3 sequence is 16 residues long. CDR3 sequence reads: CASSLGTGRDNSPLHF. The CDR3 coding sequence is TGTGCCAGCAGCTTGGGGACAGGGCGGGATAATTCACCCCTCCACTTT. Filled out from reference TRBV5-4 and TRBJ1-6, the complete variable domain reads ETGVTQSPTHLIKTRGQQVTLRCSSQSGHNTVSWYQQALGQGPQFIFQYYREEENGRGNFPPRFSGLQFPNYSSELNVNALELDDSALYLCASSLGTGRDNSPLHFGNGTRLTVT.

This chain joins TRBV7-9 and TRBJ2-7, with 9 bases aligning to TRBD1. The germline CDR1 and CDR2 sequences are SEHNR and FQNEAQ (reference sequence). This CDR3 has 16 amino acids. The junction had 13 bases not matched to a gene; V was cut back by 5 bases and J by 5 bases. The chain's CDR3 is CASSNPPGQGFDEQYF. CDR3 nucleotide sequence: TGTGCCAGCAGCAACCCGCCGGGACAGGGTTTCGACGAGCAGTACTTC.

This CDR3 is CASSRGQGVNTEAFF. The CDR3 coding sequence is TGTGCCAGCAGCAGAGGACAGGGTGTGAACACTGAAGCTTTCTTT. The V gene is TRBV5-8, the J gene TRBJ1-1, with 8 bases fitting TRBD1. The CDR3 spans 15 residues. In germline, CDR1 is SGHTS, CDR2 YDEGEE. The trim removed 4 bases at V and 0 bases at J, leaving 5 bases unmatched. Drawing the rest from reference TRBV5-8 and TRBJ1-1, the complete variable domain is EAGVTQSPTHLIKTRGQQATLRCSPISGHTSVYWYQQALGLGLQFLLWYDEGEERNRGNFPPRFSGRQFPNYSSELNVNALELEDSALYLCASSRGQGVNTEAFFGQGTRLTVV.

The chain couples TRBV5-1 to TRBJ1-3; 7 bases align to TRBD1. Per the germline V gene, CDR1 is SGHRS and CDR2 is YFSETQ. The CDR3 has 15 amino acids. J was trimmed by 3 bases and V by 7 bases; bases with no gene match: 10. CDR3 bases: TGCGCCAGCCGTTCACAGGGGACATTTGGAAACACCATATATTTT. Amino acid sequence: CASRSQGTFGNTIYF.